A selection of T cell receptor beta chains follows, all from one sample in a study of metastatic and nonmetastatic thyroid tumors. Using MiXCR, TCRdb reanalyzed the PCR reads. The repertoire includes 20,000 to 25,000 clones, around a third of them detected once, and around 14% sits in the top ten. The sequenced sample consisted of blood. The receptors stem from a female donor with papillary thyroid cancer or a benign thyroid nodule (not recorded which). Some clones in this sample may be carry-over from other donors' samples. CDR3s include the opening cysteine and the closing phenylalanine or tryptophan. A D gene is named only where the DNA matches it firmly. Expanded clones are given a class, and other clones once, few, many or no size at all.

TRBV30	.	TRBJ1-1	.	CAWTWEGEAFF	TGTGCCTGGACATGGGAGGGTGAAGCTTTCTTT
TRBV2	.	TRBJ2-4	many	CASSIGLLKNIQYF	TGTGCCAGCAGTATCGGCCTACTCAAAAACATTCAGTACTTC
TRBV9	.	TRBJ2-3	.	CASSVVQGEGTDTQYF	TGTGCCAGCAGCGTAGTTCAAGGGGAGGGCACAGATACGCAGTATTTT
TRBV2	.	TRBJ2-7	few	CASSELDLSYEQYF	TGTGCCAGCAGTGAGCTTGACTTATCCTACGAGCAGTACTTC
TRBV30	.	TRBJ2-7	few	CAWSDGINEQYF	TGTGCCTGGAGTGACGGGATCAACGAGCAGTACTTC
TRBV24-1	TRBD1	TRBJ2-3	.	CATSASGQGSPDTQYF	TGTGCCACCAGTGCCTCGGGACAGGGGTCCCCAGATACGCAGTATTTT
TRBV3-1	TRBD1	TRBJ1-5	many	CASSPGTGYQPQHF	TGTGCCAGCAGCCCCGGGACAGGTTATCAGCCCCAGCATTTT
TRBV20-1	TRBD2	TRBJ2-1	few	CSATSGGEGNEQFF	TGCAGTGCCACTAGCGGGGGCGAGGGCAATGAGCAGTTCTTC
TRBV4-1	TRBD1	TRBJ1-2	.	CASSLRDSPTNYGYTF	TGCGCCAGCAGCCTCCGGGACAGCCCAACTAACTATGGCTACACCTTC
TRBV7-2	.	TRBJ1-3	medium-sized	CASSLRWGSGNTIYF	TGTGCCAGCAGCTTACGCTGGGGATCTGGAAACACCATATATTTT
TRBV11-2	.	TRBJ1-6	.	CASSLEISPLHF	TGTGCCAGCAGCTTAGAAATTTCACCCCTCCACTTT
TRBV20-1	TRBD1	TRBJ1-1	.	CSARATTGEATEAFF	TGCAGTGCTAGAGCGACCACAGGGGAGGCGACTGAAGCTTTCTTT
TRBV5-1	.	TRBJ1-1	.	CASSGGTLNTEAFF	TGCGCCAGCAGCGGGGGGACACTCAACACTGAAGCTTTCTTT
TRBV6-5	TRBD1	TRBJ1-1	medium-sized	CASSYSNRGGTEAFF	TGTGCCAGCAGTTACTCGAACAGGGGGGGGACTGAAGCTTTCTTT
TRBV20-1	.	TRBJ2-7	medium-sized	CSAGMTGLRSHEQYF	TGCAGTGCTGGCATGACCGGCCTCAGGAGCCACGAGCAGTACTTC
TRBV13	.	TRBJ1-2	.	CASSQDGEGYTF	TGTGCCAGCAGCCAGGACGGGGAGGGCTACACCTTC
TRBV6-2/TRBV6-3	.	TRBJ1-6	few	CASSSQSLTNSPLHF	TGTGCCAGCAGTTCTCAGAGCCTTACGAATTCACCCCTCCACTTT
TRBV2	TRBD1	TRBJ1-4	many	CASSIQGYEKLFF	TGTGCCAGCAGTATACAGGGGTATGAAAAACTGTTTTTT
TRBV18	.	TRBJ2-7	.	CASSQNSNTYEQYF	TGTGCCAGCTCGCAAAACTCCAATACCTACGAGCAGTACTTC
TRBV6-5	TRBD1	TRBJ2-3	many	CASSYRTGGPDTQYF	TGTGCCAGCAGTTACAGGACAGGGGGCCCAGATACGCAGTATTTT
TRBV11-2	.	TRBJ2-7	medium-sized	CASSLNSGEQYF	TGTGCCAGCAGCTTAAACAGTGGTGAGCAGTACTTC
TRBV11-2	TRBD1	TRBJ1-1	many	CASSDYRGSEAFF	TGTGCCAGCAGCGACTACAGGGGGTCTGAAGCTTTCTTT
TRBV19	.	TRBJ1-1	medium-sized	CASSPTWGNTEAFF	TGTGCCAGTAGTCCGACATGGGGAAACACTGAAGCTTTCTTT
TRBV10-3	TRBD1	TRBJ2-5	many	CATCPGQGQETQYF	TGTGCCACCTGTCCGGGACAGGGCCAAGAGACCCAGTACTTC
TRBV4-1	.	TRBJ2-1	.	CASSQENNEQFF	TGCGCCAGCAGCCAAGAAAACAATGAGCAGTTCTTC
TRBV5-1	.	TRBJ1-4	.	CASSLGGGDEKLFF	TGCGCCAGCAGCTTGGGCGGGGGTGATGAAAAACTGTTTTTT
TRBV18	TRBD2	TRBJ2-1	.	CASSPRAGRNEQFF	TGTGCCAGCTCACCTCGAGCGGGAAGGAATGAGCAGTTCTTC
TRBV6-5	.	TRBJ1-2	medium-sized	CASSYGQLYGYTF	TGTGCCAGCAGTTACGGGCAGCTCTATGGCTACACCTTC
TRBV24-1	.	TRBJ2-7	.	CATSDPRVSYEQYF	TGTGCCACCAGTGATCCCCGGGTGTCCTACGAGCAGTACTTC
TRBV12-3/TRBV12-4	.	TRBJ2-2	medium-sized	CASVATNTGELFF	TGTGCCAGCGTCGCAACGAACACCGGGGAGCTGTTTTTT
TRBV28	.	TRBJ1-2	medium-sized	CASSLDTRDGYTF	TGTGCCAGCAGTTTAGACACCAGGGATGGCTACACCTTC
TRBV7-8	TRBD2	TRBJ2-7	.	CASSRSGRLEQYF	TGCGCCAGCAGCAGAAGCGGGAGACTCGAGCAGTACTTC
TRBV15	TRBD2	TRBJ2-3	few	CATSRDTLAGSKTDTQYF	TGTGCCACCAGCAGAGATACCCTAGCGGGGAGCAAGACAGATACGCAGTATTTT
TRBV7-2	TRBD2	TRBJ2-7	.	CASSTGLSSYEQYF	TGTGCCAGCAGCACGGGACTAAGCTCCTACGAGCAGTACTTC
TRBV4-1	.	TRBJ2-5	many	CASSQDRTRKETQYF	TGCGCCAGCAGCCAAGATAGGACGAGAAAAGAGACCCAGTACTTC
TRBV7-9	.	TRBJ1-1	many	CASTTDSLVTEAFF	TGTGCCAGCACTACGGACAGCTTGGTCACTGAAGCTTTCTTT
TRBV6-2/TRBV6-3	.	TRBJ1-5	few	CASSPGVGVGQPQHF	TGTGCCAGCAGTCCCGGAGTAGGGGTGGGGCAGCCCCAGCATTTT
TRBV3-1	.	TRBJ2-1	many	CASSPTGTFNEQFF	TGTGCCAGCAGCCCGACCGGGACTTTCAATGAGCAGTTCTTC
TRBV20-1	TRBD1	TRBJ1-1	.	CSWTGGTEAFF	TGCAGTTGGACAGGGGGCACTGAAGCTTTCTTT
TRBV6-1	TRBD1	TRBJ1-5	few	CASSARDRVQPQHF	TGTGCCAGCAGTGCCCGGGACAGGGTTCAGCCCCAGCATTTT
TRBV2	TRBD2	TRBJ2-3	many	CASRGGLRRNTQYF	TGTGCCAGCAGGGGGGGACTACGCAGGAATACGCAGTATTTT
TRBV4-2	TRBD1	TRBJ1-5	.	CASIRVGTGEQPQHF	TGTGCCAGCATCCGCGTCGGGACAGGGGAACAGCCCCAGCATTTT
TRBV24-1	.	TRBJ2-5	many	CATSGLSGIYGEQETQYF	TGTGCCACCAGTGGTTTAAGCGGCATTTACGGGGAGCAAGAGACCCAGTACTTC
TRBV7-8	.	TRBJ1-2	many	CASSLIAPQDSYGYTF	TGTGCCAGCAGCTTAATTGCCCCGCAGGATAGCTATGGCTACACCTTC
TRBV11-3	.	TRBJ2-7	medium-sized	CASSPSASLGSEQYF	TGTGCCAGCAGCCCGAGCGCTAGCCTCGGCTCCGAGCAGTACTTC
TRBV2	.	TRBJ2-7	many	CASRGTVGEQYF	TGTGCCAGCAGGGGGACTGTTGGAGAGCAGTACTTC
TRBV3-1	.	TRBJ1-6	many	CASSQGTPGRQNSPLHF	TGTGCCAGCAGCCAAGGAACTCCGGGACGCCAGAATTCACCCCTCCACTTT
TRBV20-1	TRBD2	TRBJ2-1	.	CSASPNPGTRSRNEQFF	TGCAGTGCTAGTCCAAACCCGGGGACTAGATCCAGGAATGAGCAGTTCTTC
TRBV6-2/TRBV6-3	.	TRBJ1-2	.	CASSDTDFRDYTF	TGTGCCAGCAGCGACACGGACTTCCGGGACTACACCTTC
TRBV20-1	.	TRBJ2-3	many	CSARDDTSTDTQYF	TGCAGTGCTAGAGACGATACTAGCACAGATACGCAGTATTTT
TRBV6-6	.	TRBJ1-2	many	CASSYVANYGYTF	TGTGCCAGCAGTTACGTAGCAAACTATGGCTACACCTTC
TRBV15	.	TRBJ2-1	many	CATSRHSYNEQFF	TGTGCCACCAGCAGACACTCCTACAATGAGCAGTTCTTC
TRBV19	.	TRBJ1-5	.	CASSMGTHNQPQHF	TGTGCCAGTAGTATGGGGACTCACAATCAGCCCCAGCATTTT
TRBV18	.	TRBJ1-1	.	CASSPTTKMNTEAFF	TGTGCCAGCTCACCGACGACGAAGATGAACACTGAAGCTTTCTTT
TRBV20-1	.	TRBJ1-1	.	CSAKSGGSGEAFF	TGCAGTGCTAAATCCGGGGGCAGTGGTGAAGCTTTCTTT
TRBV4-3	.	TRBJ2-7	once	CASSQDFGSSYEQYF	TGCGCCAGCAGCCAAGATTTTGGTAGCTCCTACGAGCAGTACTTC